The entry below gives a single T cell receptor (beta chain) sequence along with its context. The antigen it binds to is not known. Base qualities are missing; no much larger clone stands one base away. CD8 naive samples consisted of CD45RO-negative cells that were positively selected for CCR7, yielding a CD45RA+CCR7+ population without TemRA cells. The donors were healthy, HIV-negative adults who had no recently reported acute infections or vaccinations. Every donor was a Caucasian adult living in Nashville, Tennessee, USA. After blood collection by leukapheresis, PBMCs were isolated using Ficoll-Histopaque density gradient centrifugation and then cryopreserved in the vapor phase of liquid nitrogen. Analytical flow cytometry was used to check the purity and quantity of every magnetically sorted T cell population. Each sorted fraction had its genomic DNA isolated and then quantified by UV absorbance on a Nanodrop 2000c.

V is shortened by 6 bases, J by 6 bases, and the region joining them spans 18 bases. The cysteine opens and the phenylalanine closes a CDR3 of 14 amino acids. CDR3 DNA is the only sequence kept; it has 42 bases, read in frame from the first base. Looking up the germline V gene yields CDR1 SGHRS and CDR2 YFSETQ. Using the deep immunoSEQ assay, multiplex PCR amplified TCR CDR3 regions from genomic DNA. For each cell subset, the extracted genomic DNA was distributed evenly across all wells of several immunoSEQ 96-well plates, and each plate served as one replicate. For sorted subsets, about 200 ng genomic DNA, equal to approximately 30,000 T cell genomes, was loaded into each replicate PCR. The purified libraries were quantified using a Qubit 3.0 fluorometer, sized with a Bioanalyzer 2100, and then quantified again using the KAPA Library Quantification kit. Every immunoSEQ 96-well plate was sequenced on a dedicated single-read 150-cycle Illumina NextSeq 550 flow cell. Regarding the original processing steps: The immunoSEQ output contained only junctional sequences without quality scores, so filtering could not match that applied to full-length reads. Sequences were annotated with PyIR, a Python wrapper for IgBLAST v1.9, and V/J genes and CDR3 were assigned using IMGT germline references. Any read was removed if the V/J assignment was weak (E-value above 1e-6), the CDR3 was missing, or the read contained stop codons, out-of-frame junctions, or ambiguous translated residues. V3J clonotypes were defined by identical inferred V gene, J gene, and CDR3 amino acid sequence. The percentage overlap between two repertoires was calculated by dividing the number of shared unique clonotypes by the size of the smaller repertoire. Three approaches were used to assess repertoire richness: RTK rarefaction, the Chao1 estimator, and Recon v2.1 estimates of unobserved clonotypes. Generation probabilities for all TCRbeta clonotypes obtained by the gDNA method from a few donors were computed using OLGA. TCRdb retrieved this table from immuneACCESS and kept in-frame rearrangements only. Not all clones are present; in checked studies, unresolved V genes account for under half, and no reason is known for the remainder. V, J and clone size derive from that table, while D and trimming were established from the DNA sequence. A total of about 2.1 million clones appear in this sample, about 93% of them only once. The top ten constitute about 1.6% of the sample.

The data originate from a study of shared clonotypes between healthy human individuals (dated by TCRdb to 2020 to 2022). About the investigation overall: A couple of women and a few men aged 18 to 49 years were included in the cohort. For each donor, CD4 naive and CD4 memory were each run on three plates, CD8 naive on two plates, and CD8 memory on one plate. To estimate repertoire size and how much clonotypes are shared between individuals, the study performed deep sequencing of blood TCR repertoires from five healthy adults. To increase sequencing depth and limit assay-specific biases, TCR repertoire library preparation and sequencing were carried out by different laboratories using diverse techniques. Each donor's leukapheresis produced roughly between roughly 0.94 and 9.5 billion PBMCs.

Overall study outcomes, separate from this receptor: Higher generation probabilities were observed for clonotypes shared by all four sorted-subset donors than for non-shared clonotypes. Across four donors, about 5% of naive CD4, roughly 3.5% of naive CD8, around 2.5% of memory CD4, and around 0.4% of memory CD8 clonotypes were shared. Sampling was limited to blood, and TCR repertoires in tissue likely differ from TCR repertoires in blood. The small number of donors limited the genetic and exposure-history diversity represented. Pairwise subsampling indicated that sequencing depth was expected to affect the degree of clonotype sharing among donors. Even with the large sequencing depth, rarefaction of the sorted-subset datasets indicated that sequencing was incomplete. Estimated clonotype richness was generally larger for naive than for memory subsets.

The V gene is TRBV5-1 and the J gene is TRBJ1-2; the D gene cannot be resolved reliably. Material: naive CD8+ T cells from PBMCs. The sample's cell subset or site label, decoded: CD45RA+CCR7+. The TCR originated in a man aged 18 to 29 in good health. Some clones in this sample may be carry-over from other donors' samples. The DNA sequence is given as TGCGCCAGCATGGGAATGGGAACATTGGATGGCTACACCTTC. Its protein product is CASMGMGTLDGYTF.